These 8 T cell receptor beta chains came from one sample sequenced in a study of molecular identifiers for immune sequencing clone quantification. One entry per CDR3 protein results from TCRdb running MiXCR on the PCR reads. The repertoire includes roughly 630,000 distinct CDR3 sequences, about 25% of them detected once, and about 0.84% sits in the top ten. What was sequenced was naive CD8+ T cells from blood, with Jurkat cell RNA spiked in. Subset of the sample: FACS-sorted CD8+CD4-CCR7+CD45RA+ naive T cells. All receptors come from a human donor in good health. Some libraries in this study had Jurkat cell RNA spiked in.

This clonotype has a count of ten or more. V and J are TRBV5-1 and TRBJ1-1, with TRBD1 as a possible D gene (5 bases). Looked up from germline, CDR1 is SGHRS and CDR2 is YFSETQ. This CDR3 comprises 16 residues. V dropped 0 bases and J dropped 2 bases, with 14 bases sitting between them. The CDR3 reads CASSLAVTGLNTEAFF. CDR3 nucleotides: TGCGCCAGCAGCTTGGCCGTCACAGGCCTCAACACTGAAGCTTTCTTT.

This chain links TRBV7-9 with TRBJ2-2, with D perhaps TRBD2 (6 bases). The V end was cut by 1 base, the J end by 6 bases, with 15 bases between. The length of the CDR3 is 16 residues. Germline CDR1 SEHNR, CDR2 FQNEAQ (reference sequence). CDR3 bases: TGTGCCAGCAGCTTAGGTGTCGGGCGGGATCCCGGGGAGCTGTTTTTT. Translated: CASSLGVGRDPGELFF.

This clonotype was seen only a few times. This sequence joins TRBV20-1 and TRBJ2-7, with D maybe TRBD2 (6 bases). The CDR3 length is 15 residues. The germline V gene has CDR1 DFQATT and CDR2 SNEGSKA (reference sequence). Trimming left V 0 bases short and J 4 bases short, with 16 bases between. The CDR3 here is CSARDMAGSVYEQYF. The CDR3 DNA is TGCAGTGCTAGAGATATGGCCGGGAGTGTTTACGAGCAGTACTTC.

For this clonotype: A read error may be the cause here, since a much bigger clone is one base away. The chain uses TRBV2 and TRBJ1-2; D gene ambiguous. CDR1 is SNHLY and CDR2 is FYNNEI in the germline V gene. V was clipped by 4 bases and J by 3 bases, with 12 bases between them. This CDR3 is built from 14 residues. CDR3 sequence: CASSGPRGHYGYTF. In nucleotides, the CDR3 is TGTGCCAGCAGTGGTCCGAGAGGGCACTATGGCTACACCTTC.

The gene calls are TRBV9 and TRBJ2-5; D is uncertain. Germline CDR1 SGDLS, CDR2 YYNGEE. The CDR3 runs 14 residues. The germline V and J ends were trimmed by 2 bases and 1 base, with 9 bases remaining between them. The CDR3 nucleotides read TGTGCCAGCAGCGTTTTTGGCGGCCAAGAGACCCAGTACTTC. Residues: CASSVFGGQETQYF.

This clonotype was detected many times. V and J are TRBV30 and TRBJ1-5; TRBD1 is a possible D gene (5 bases). V was clipped by 0 bases and J by 4 bases, with 10 bases between them. Germline V gives CDR1 GTSNPN, CDR2 SVGIG (reference sequence). The CDR3 spans 14 residues. This CDR3 reads CAWSVRWGNQPQHF. In nucleotides, the CDR3 is TGTGCCTGGAGTGTACGCTGGGGGAATCAGCCCCAGCATTTT.

Comments on this clonotype: Just one base apart from a much larger clone, this may be a read error. Here the CDR3 DNA reads TGTGCCAGCAGCCGGACAGTGGGTCGCCACAATGAGCAGTTCTTC. It yields the protein CASSRTVGRHNEQFF. The chain employs TRBV11-2 and TRBJ2-1; D is perhaps TRBD1 (6 bases). Trimming took off 5 bases at V and 5 bases at J, with 16 bases between the two ends. The CDR3 loop spans 15 amino acids. Germline values: CDR1 SGHAT, CDR2 FQNNGV.

The gene calls are TRBV30 and TRBJ2-7; 8 bases match TRBD2. CDR3 size: 14 residues. J was trimmed by 0 bases and V by 0 bases; bases with no gene match: 1. Per germline, CDR1 GTSNPN and CDR2 SVGIG (reference sequence). The CDR3, as DNA: TGTGCCTGGAGTGTAGGGACTAGCTCCTACGAGCAGTACTTC. As protein: CAWSVGTSSYEQYF.